This T cell receptor (beta chain) was captured in a study of cytomegalovirus exposure and HLA in healthy donors. Study results and limitations: An ancestry cluster, one associated with Asian ancestry, reportedly showed fewer N-insertions than the approximately 670-donor mean in a later analysis.

Concerning this clone: What it recognizes is unknown.

Amplification used 60 Vbeta primers and 13 Jbeta primers. Only in-frame clones appear in the TCRdb table, and some are missing; sequencing was by immunoSEQ multiplex PCR. The profile shows about 120,000 clones, about 80% of them singletons. CDR1 SGDLS and CDR2 YYNGEE come from the germline V gene. The CDR3 totals 16 residues. With 3 bases clipped from V and 0 bases from J, the junction kept 3 bases outside the gene matches. V is TRBV9 and J is TRBJ2-3; 11 nucleotides align to TRBD2. The clonotype was recovered from a woman aged 60 to 75 in good health and CMV-seropositive. The sample taken for sequencing was PBMCs. The CDR3 DNA is TGTGCCAGCAGCGCGGGACTAGCGGCTAGCACAGATACGCAGTATTTT. Translated, it gives CASSAGLAASTDTQYF.